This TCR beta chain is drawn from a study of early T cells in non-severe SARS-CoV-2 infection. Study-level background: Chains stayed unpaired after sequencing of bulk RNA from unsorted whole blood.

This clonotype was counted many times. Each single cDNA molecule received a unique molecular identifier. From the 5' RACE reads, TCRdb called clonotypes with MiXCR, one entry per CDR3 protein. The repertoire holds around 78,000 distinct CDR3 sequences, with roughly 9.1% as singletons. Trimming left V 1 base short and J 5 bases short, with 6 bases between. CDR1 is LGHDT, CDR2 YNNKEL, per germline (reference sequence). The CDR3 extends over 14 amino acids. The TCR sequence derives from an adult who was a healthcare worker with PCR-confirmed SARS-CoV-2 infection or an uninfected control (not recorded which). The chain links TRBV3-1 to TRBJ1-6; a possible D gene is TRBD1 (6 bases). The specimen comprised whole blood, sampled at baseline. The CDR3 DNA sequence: TGTGCCAGCAGCCAAGGACAGGATAATTCACCCCTCCACTTT. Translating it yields CASSQGQDNSPLHF. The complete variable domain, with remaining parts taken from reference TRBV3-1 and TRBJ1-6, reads DTAVSQTPKYLVTQMGNDKSIKCEQNLGHDTMYWYKQDSKKFLKIMFSYNNKELIINETVPNRFSPKSPDKAHLNLHINSLELGDSAVYFCASSQGQDNSPLHFGNGTRLTVT.